The present T cell receptor beta chain was sequenced within a study of graft-versus-host responses after intestinal transplantation. General observations from the study: GvH clones were found in recipient marrow; some appeared first in ileum or blood.

Turning to this clone: The antigen is not known.

Repertoires were generated with immunoSEQ multiplex PCR, while TCRdb's copy carries only in-frame clones and drops some. This table has tens of thousands of clones, approximately 88% appearing once. The clonotype comes from a human donor who received an intestinal transplant. This specimen consisted of unstimulated CD8+ T cells sorted from spleen or lymph node cells, obtained before intestinal transplant.

The CDR3 protein is CASSLHTGAGWTEAFF. CDR3 DNA sequence: TGTGCCAGCAGCTTACACACAGGGGCAGGGTGGACTGAAGCTTTCTTT. The chain combines TRBV7-2 with TRBJ1-1, with TRBD1 identical over 7 bases. Germline trimming cut 2 bases from V and 5 bases from J; bases unmatched to any gene: 11. This CDR3 is 16 amino acids long. Germline values: CDR1 SGHTA, CDR2 FQGNSA.